Following are 32 T cell receptor beta chains from one sample sequenced in a study of CD8 T cells in Susac syndrome. RNA amounts of about 0.5 to 1 ug underwent reverse transcription with random hexamers. MiXCR was run by TCRdb on the immunoSEQ multiplex PCR reads, yielding one entry per CDR3 protein. This table holds 140,000 or so distinct CDR3 sequences, around 95% found once. Sequencing was carried out using CD4+ T cells from PBMCs. These receptors originate from a human donor with Susac syndrome.

The V gene is TRBV29-1, the J gene TRBJ2-1; the match to TRBD2 covers 7 bases. The CDR3 is 12 amino acids. Germline V gives CDR1 SQVTM, CDR2 ANQGSEA. The CDR3: CRGGFSYNEQFF. The CDR3 nucleotides are TGCAGGGGGGGGTTCTCCTACAATGAGCAGTTCTTC.

This rearrangement joins TRBV9 to TRBJ2-5; the match to TRBD2 covers 10 bases. Germline-derived CDR1 and CDR2 are SGDLS and YYNGEE. With 3 bases clipped from V and 3 bases from J, the junction kept 5 bases outside the gene matches. This CDR3 has 15 amino acids. The CDR3 DNA reads as TGTGCCAGCAGCGAAGTAGCGGGGGGAAAAGAGACCCAGTACTTC. This codes for CASSEVAGGKETQYF.

The chain combines TRBV9 with TRBJ2-1, with 7 bases matching TRBD2. CDR1 and CDR2 (germline): SGDLS, YYNGEE. The CDR3 has 14 residues. Trimming cost V 0 bases and J 5 bases; bases outside gene matches: 2. The CDR3: CASSVGEGNNEQFF. The DNA for the CDR3 is TGTGCCAGCAGCGTAGGGGAGGGAAACAATGAGCAGTTCTTC.

The rearrangement uses TRBV29-1 and TRBJ2-1; D call uncertain. V lost 7 bases, J lost 8 bases, and 6 bases lay in between. Germline V gene lookup returns CDR1 SQVTM and CDR2 ANQGSEA. The CDR3 is 9 amino acids. This CDR3 is CSDGDEQFF. The CDR3 DNA sequence: TGCAGCGATGGTGATGAGCAGTTCTTC.

The chain has TRBV20-1 and TRBJ2-7; D perhaps matches TRBD2 (5 bases). Germline assignment: CDR1 DFQATT and CDR2 SNEGSKA (reference sequence). This CDR3 comprises 13 residues. Trimming left V 3 bases short and J 2 bases short, with 11 bases between. The CDR3 here is CSARVARTYEQYF. The CDR3 bases are TGCAGTGCTAGGGTAGCGAGAACCTACGAGCAGTACTTC.

As DNA, the CDR3 is TGTGCCAGCAGTTCCCCGGGACAGGGGACTCAGCCCCAGCATTTT. Protein: CASSSPGQGTQPQHF. J is TRBJ1-5 and V is TRBV12-3 or TRBV12-4; 10 bases agree with TRBD1. This CDR3 is built from 15 residues. Trimming cost V 4 bases and J 6 bases; bases outside gene matches: 6.

This clonotype was recorded only once. The V gene is TRBV28, the J gene TRBJ1-5, with D perhaps TRBD1 (6 bases). V shed 1 base and J shed 6 bases, with 13 bases lying between them. The CDR3 sequence is 15 residues long. Germline loops: CDR1 MDHEN, CDR2 SYDVKM. In DNA form, the CDR3 reads TGTGCCAGCAGTTTATTACAGGGAGACGGTCAGCCCCAGCATTTT. It translates to CASSLLQGDGQPQHF.

V usage is TRBV12-3 or TRBV12-4 and J usage is TRBJ1-4; no reliable D call. Trimming left V 6 bases short and J 8 bases short, with 7 bases between. This CDR3 is built from 11 residues. CDR3 protein: CASSRGEKLFF. CDR3 coding DNA: TGTGCCAGCAGCAGAGGGGAAAAACTGTTTTTT.

This sequence joins TRBV29-1 and TRBJ1-5; D gene unclear. The CDR3 consists of 14 residues. Trimming pared 4 bases from V and 5 bases from J, leaving 15 bases between. Germline V CDR1 and CDR2: SQVTM, ANQGSEA. The CDR3: CSVVAGGGDQPQHF. CDR3 in DNA: TGCAGCGTTGTGGCAGGTGGTGGGGATCAGCCCCAGCATTTT.

Written as DNA, the CDR3 is TGTGCCTGGAGTATTCGGGGGGGGCCAGCCTACGAGCAGTACTTC. Protein sequence: CAWSIRGGPAYEQYF. The chain has TRBV30 and TRBJ2-7, with 8 bases matching TRBD2. V lost 2 bases and J lost 2; bases outside the gene matches: 8. This CDR3 region has 15 residues. Per germline, CDR1 GTSNPN and CDR2 SVGIG (reference sequence).

The chain carries TRBV20-1 and TRBJ2-5, with 11 bases lining up with TRBD2. Germline assignment: CDR1 DFQATT and CDR2 SNEGSKA (reference sequence). The CDR3 totals 15 residues. J was trimmed by 1 base and V by 6 bases; bases with no gene match: 7. The CDR3 DNA reads as TGCAGTGCCGGGACTAGCGGAGTTTCCCAAGAGACCCAGTACTTC. This translates into CSAGTSGVSQETQYF.

This CDR3 reads CASSQTTGRGSPLHF. CDR3 nucleotide sequence: TGTGCCAGCAGCCAAACGACAGGGAGGGGTTCACCCCTCCACTTT. The J gene is TRBJ1-6, the V gene TRBV14; 7 bases fit TRBD1. Germline V CDR1 and CDR2: SGHDN, FVKESK. This CDR3 is 15 amino acids long. J was trimmed by 9 bases and V by 2 bases; bases with no gene match: 7.

CDR3: CASSPWTVNTNTEAFF. CDR3 DNA: TGTGCCAGCAGCCCCTGGACAGTAAACACCAACACTGAAGCTTTCTTT. The gene calls are TRBV6-1 and TRBJ1-1; maybe TRBD1 (6 bases). The germline V gene has CDR1 MNHNS and CDR2 SASEGT. V was clipped by 6 bases and J by 2 bases, with 19 bases between them. The CDR3 spans 16 residues.

This chain links TRBV4-1 with TRBJ1-4; D gene unclear. The V end lost 1 base, the J end lost 8 bases, and 8 bases lay between the germline ends. This CDR3 spans 13 amino acids. In germline, CDR1 is MGHRA, CDR2 YSYEKL. For the CDR3, the DNA is TGCGCCAGCAGCCAAGGGGTCCGAGAAAAACTGTTTTTT. Protein product: CASSQGVREKLFF.

The J gene is TRBJ2-7, the V gene TRBV7-9, with 8 bases lining up with TRBD1. After removal of 3 bases from V and 4 bases from J, the junction contained 5 bases not matched to a gene. The CDR3 consists of 14 residues. The germline V gene encodes CDR1 SEHNR and CDR2 FQNEAQ (reference sequence). For the CDR3, the DNA is TGTGCCAGCAGCTTGCAGGGGGCTTCGTACGAGCAGTACTTC. This gives the protein CASSLQGASYEQYF.

The rearrangement uses TRBV12-3 or TRBV12-4 and TRBJ2-7; no clear D. This CDR3 contains 13 residues. V lost 6 bases to trimming and J lost 2 bases, with 11 bases between them. The DNA of the CDR3 is TGTGCCAGCAGCCCACAGTTTGCCTACGAGCAGTACTTC. Amino acids: CASSPQFAYEQYF.

This chain connects TRBV25-1 to TRBJ2-2; 7 bases are shared with TRBD1. The CDR3 spans 15 residues. With 6 bases clipped from V and 6 bases from J, the junction kept 10 bases outside the gene matches. Germline CDR1 and CDR2: MGHDK and SYGVNS. The CDR3 DNA reads as TGTGCCAGCAGGGATGGGGGACAGCCCCCCGGGGAGCTGTTTTTT. As protein: CASRDGGQPPGELFF.

In DNA, the CDR3 is TGTGCCAGCAGCCAAGTACGGGGAGGGCTAGTTAAGTCCTACGAGCAGTACTTC. Translation: CASSQVRGGLVKSYEQYF. The chain has TRBV3-1 and TRBJ2-7; TRBD2 matches at 7 bases. Germline V gene sequence: CDR1 LGHDT, CDR2 YNNKEL (reference sequence). V dropped 1 base and J dropped 1; count of bases not matched to a gene: 13. CDR3 length equals 18 residues.

This chain joins TRBV7-2 and TRBJ2-7, with TRBD2 identical over 8 bases. Germline loops: CDR1 SGHTA, CDR2 FQGNSA. The CDR3 has 13 amino acids. The junction had 3 bases not matched to a gene; V was cut back by 2 bases and J by 6 bases. The CDR3 sequence is CASSLSSGTEQYF. The CDR3 DNA follows: TGTGCCAGCAGCTTAAGTAGCGGGACCGAGCAGTACTTC.

The rearrangement joins TRBV2 to TRBJ1-1; D unresolved. CDR3 length: 14 residues. Trimming shortened V by 3 bases and J by 0 bases, and 8 bases separated the two germline ends. Germline V gives CDR1 SNHLY, CDR2 FYNNEI. Written as DNA, the CDR3 is TGTGCCAGCAGTGATCCGGTCCTGAACACTGAAGCTTTCTTT. Translation gives CASSDPVLNTEAFF.

This clonotype was observed a single time. The chain joins TRBV29-1 to TRBJ2-2; 9 nucleotides align to TRBD1. Germline CDR1 reads SQVTM; CDR2 reads ANQGSEA. The V gene end was trimmed by 6 bases and the J gene end by 6 bases; junction bases not matched to a gene: 11. The CDR3 consists of 15 residues. Written as DNA, the CDR3 is TGCAGCGTCGATCCGGGACAGGGTTGGTCCGGGGAGCTGTTTTTT. Its translation is CSVDPGQGWSGELFF.

V and J are TRBV7-9 and TRBJ1-2; D possibly corresponds to TRBD1 (6 bases). Between the trimmed V and J ends, which lost 5 bases and 6 bases, there was a span of 13 bases. The CDR3 has 13 amino acids. Germline lookup yields CDR1 SEHNR and CDR2 FQNEAQ (reference sequence). CDR3 coding DNA: TGTGCCAGCAGCCAACAACCAGGGGATGGCTACACCTTC. This translates into CASSQQPGDGYTF.

This chain uses TRBV20-1 with TRBJ1-2; D may be TRBD1 (5 bases). V gave up 5 bases and J gave up 3 bases, with 13 bases separating them. The CDR3 runs to 13 residues. Germline CDR1 and CDR2: DFQATT and SNEGSKA (reference sequence). CDR3 region: CSASPGGDYGYTF. In DNA form, the CDR3 reads TGCAGTGCTTCTCCTGGGGGTGACTATGGCTACACCTTC.

This sequence joins TRBV5-1 and TRBJ2-1; the D gene could be TRBD1 or TRBD2 (6 bases each). Trimming cost V 4 bases and J 10 bases, with 15 bases left between them. The germline V gene has CDR1 SGHRS and CDR2 YFSETQ. This CDR3 contains 13 residues. The CDR3 protein is CASSLGGHFEQFF. The CDR3 DNA follows: TGCGCCAGCAGCCTGGGGGGCCACTTCGAGCAGTTCTTC.

The chain is built from TRBV20-1 and TRBJ2-3; 11 nucleotides align to TRBD2. V shed 3 bases and J 2 bases; nucleotides not matched to a gene: 4. CDR3 length: 15 residues. Germline CDR1 DFQATT, CDR2 SNEGSKA (reference sequence). The CDR3 region has the DNA TGCAGTGCTAGGGGACTAGCGGACAACACAGATACGCAGTATTTT. The encoded protein is CSARGLADNTDTQYF.

The chain links TRBV20-1 to TRBJ1-1; 8 bases are a match to TRBD1. The CDR3 is made up of 13 amino acids. Germline V lookup: CDR1 DFQATT, CDR2 SNEGSKA (reference sequence). Trimming removed 4 bases from V and 1 base from J; junction bases left unmatched: 2. This CDR3 reads CSAIGTGNTEAFF. CDR3 bases: TGCAGTGCTATAGGGACAGGGAACACTGAAGCTTTCTTT.

The V and J genes are TRBV5-1 and TRBJ2-3; 11 bases align to TRBD2. Trimming at V came to 4 bases and at J to 7 bases, leaving 14 bases not matched to a gene. The germline V gene encodes CDR1 SGHRS and CDR2 YFSETQ. CDR3 length: 17 residues. CDR3 in amino acids: CASSAQGLAATGNTQYF. DNA of the CDR3: TGCGCCAGCAGCGCCCAGGGACTAGCGGCCACCGGGAATACGCAGTATTTT.

The chain links TRBV18 to TRBJ2-1, with D possibly TRBD2 on 6 matching bases. The germline V gene has CDR1 KGHSH and CDR2 LQKENI. The CDR3 is 14 residues long. Trimming shortened V by 3 bases and J by 0 bases, and 6 bases separated the two germline ends. CDR3 coding DNA: TGTGCCAGCTCACCGGGGGGCTCCTACAATGAGCAGTTCTTC. Its protein is CASSPGGSYNEQFF.

CDR3 sequence reads: CATHPANTEAFF. The CDR3 DNA is TGTGCCACTCACCCGGCAAACACTGAAGCTTTCTTT. The gene calls are TRBV6-5 and TRBJ1-1, with D uncertain. Per the germline V gene, CDR1 is MNHEY and CDR2 is SVGAGI. The V end was cut by 10 bases, the J end by 2 bases, with 11 bases between. There are 12 residues in the CDR3.

The chain links TRBV18 to TRBJ1-2; D might be TRBD1 (6 bases). From germline, CDR1 is KGHSH and CDR2 LQKENI. Trimming cost V 0 bases and J 2 bases, with 10 bases left between them. The CDR3 is made up of 15 amino acids. The CDR3 nucleotides are TGTGCCAGCTCACCACCCCAGGGGCCCAACTATGGCTACACCTTC. It encodes CASSPPQGPNYGYTF.

Comment on this clonotype: Germline and junction disagree at one end, which may indicate a read error. The chain carries TRBV6-5 and TRBJ1-5, with D hard to call. Germline lookup yields CDR1 MNHEY and CDR2 SVGAGI. This CDR3 has 15 amino acids. Here the CDR3 reads CTSSATVYGNQPQHF. The CDR3 DNA is TGTACCAGCAGCGCGACCGTATACGGCAATCAGCCCCAGCATTTT.

This clonotype has just one count. The gene calls are TRBV3-1 and TRBJ2-7; D gene unclear. Germline values: CDR1 LGHDT, CDR2 YNNKEL (reference sequence). Trimming stripped 2 bases from V and 1 base from J, with 3 bases between. The CDR3 is 12 amino acids. CDR3 loop: CASSQTSYEQYF. The CDR3, as DNA: TGTGCCAGCAGCCAAACATCCTACGAGCAGTACTTC.